This T cell receptor (beta chain) was obtained from a study of T cell responses to AZD1222 COVID-19 vaccine. Only in-frame clones appear in the TCRdb table, and some are missing; sequencing was by immunoSEQ multiplex PCR. The repertoire holds roughly 200,000 clones, with 91% as singletons. Study outcomes and limitations: Increased Spike-specific TCR breadth and depth were observed after two AZD1222 doses. CD4 TCRs covered the whole spike, strongest at regions 160-218 and 743-854. The donor group comprised mostly white British people and more females; the analysis possibly underestimated clonal diversity.

About this clone itself: Its target is not known.

This TCR was recovered from an adult who received the AZD1222 COVID-19 vaccine. The sample consisted of peripheral blood, taken 28 days after the second AZD1222 dose.

The CDR3 is CASRTTGFNQPQHF. The CDR3 DNA sequence: TGTGCCAGCAGGACGACAGGGTTCAATCAGCCCCAGCATTTT. The chain has TRBV2 and TRBJ1-5; 7 nucleotides match TRBD1. The V gene's germline CDR1 is SNHLY and CDR2 FYNNEI. The CDR3 runs 14 residues. Trimming took 6 bases from V and 3 from J; bases not matched to a gene: 5.